A selection of T cell receptor beta chains follows, all from one sample in a study of blood T cell repertoires in COVID-19. Generated by immunoSEQ multiplex PCR, the TCRdb table keeps only in-frame clones and is missing some. The sample consists of roughly 38,000 clones, approximately 80% of them appearing once. Source material: peripheral blood. All receptors come from a man aged 55 to 69 with COVID-19, enrolled during active disease. The CDR3 runs from the conserved cysteine through the conserved F or W. The D gene is left open where the match is weak. A clone size is listed for some rows: how often the clone was seen (once, few, many), or a class if it is expanded.

J: TRBJ2-7; V: TRBV9; size: NA; D: TRBD2; length: 14; CDR3: CASSGGREAYEQYF
J: TRBJ1-6; V: TRBV11-2; size: NA; D: NA; length: 17; CDR3: CASSLNRALSRDSPLHF
J: TRBJ1-1; V: TRBV13; size: NA; D: NA; length: 14; CDR3: CASSLRRMNTEAFF
J: TRBJ2-3; V: TRBV19; size: once; D: TRBD1; length: 15; CDR3: CASSMAGGLVDTQYF
J: TRBJ2-1; V: TRBV3-1/TRBV3-2; size: NA; D: NA; length: 13; CDR3: CASSQRQVNEQFF
J: TRBJ1-2; V: TRBV10-3; size: NA; D: TRBD1; length: 14; CDR3: CAISESAGGYGYTF
J: TRBJ2-4; V: TRBV5-6; size: once; D: NA; length: 13; CDR3: CASSLGTENIQYF
J: TRBJ2-7; V: TRBV28; size: NA; D: NA; length: 15; CDR3: CASSSPESLGDEQYF
J: TRBJ1-4; V: TRBV10-1; size: few; D: NA; length: 16; CDR3: CASSDSGSRSGEKLFF
J: TRBJ1-6; V: TRBV30; size: NA; D: NA; length: 16; CDR3: CAWSVGSRNYNSPLHF
J: TRBJ1-2; V: TRBV19; size: NA; D: NA; length: 14; CDR3: CASSTQGAWYGYTF
J: TRBJ1-6; V: TRBV10-2; size: once; D: NA; length: 14; CDR3: CASSATGSNSPLHF
J: TRBJ1-5; V: TRBV12-3/TRBV12-4; size: NA; D: TRBD1; length: 13; CDR3: CASSRDRFQPQHF
J: TRBJ1-2; V: TRBV5-1; size: NA; D: NA; length: 14; CDR3: CASSLNEGDYGYTF
J: TRBJ1-4; V: TRBV20-1; size: NA; D: TRBD1; length: 14; CDR3: CSASQGAINEKLFF
J: TRBJ1-1; V: TRBV4-3; size: few; D: NA; length: 14; CDR3: CASSRTGMNTEAFF
J: TRBJ2-2; V: TRBV7-9; size: NA; D: TRBD1; length: 16; CDR3: CASSQGQGSNTGELFF
J: TRBJ1-4; V: TRBV28; size: NA; D: TRBD1; length: 16; CDR3: CASSLSRAGGNEKLFF
J: TRBJ1-4; V: TRBV6-5; size: NA; D: NA; length: 13; CDR3: CASRGQKNEKLFF
J: TRBJ2-3; V: TRBV6-1; size: NA; D: NA; length: 17; CDR3: CASSDWGLAVGTDTQYF
J: TRBJ1-1; V: TRBV5-6; size: NA; D: NA; length: 14; CDR3: CASSPSRYLTEAFF
J: TRBJ1-1; V: TRBV10-1; size: few; D: NA; length: 12; CDR3: CASSHDTTEAFF
J: TRBJ2-1; V: TRBV9; size: NA; D: TRBD1; length: 16; CDR3: CASSFGQGSSYNEQFF
J: TRBJ1-4; V: TRBV10-1; size: NA; D: TRBD1; length: 13; CDR3: CASSRTGDEKLFF
J: TRBJ2-1; V: TRBV18; size: NA; D: NA; length: 13; CDR3: CASSPGAQSEQFF
J: TRBJ1-2; V: TRBV5-1; size: NA; D: TRBD1; length: 16; CDR3: CASSPGTASLNYGYTF
J: TRBJ1-2; V: TRBV6-6; size: NA; D: NA; length: 13; CDR3: CASSDGGYYGYTF
J: TRBJ2-2; V: TRBV7-2; size: NA; D: NA; length: 13; CDR3: CASSPMSTGELFF
J: TRBJ2-2; V: TRBV2; size: NA; D: NA; length: 15; CDR3: CASIRTLSGTGELFF
J: TRBJ2-1; V: TRBV2; size: once; D: NA; length: 11; CDR3: CASSAGSSEFF
J: TRBJ2-2; V: TRBV5-6; size: NA; D: TRBD1; length: 16; CDR3: CASSWGTDGDTGELFF
J: TRBJ1-3; V: TRBV6-5; size: NA; D: NA; length: 15; CDR3: CASSADGSSGNTIYF
J: TRBJ2-7; V: TRBV19; size: NA; D: NA; length: 14; CDR3: CASKRRQGTYEQYF
J: TRBJ2-7; V: TRBV7-2; size: NA; D: TRBD1; length: 13; CDR3: CASSGQGVGEQYF
J: TRBJ2-2; V: TRBV7-9; size: NA; D: NA; length: 15; CDR3: CASSLRQGAGGELFF
J: TRBJ1-2; V: TRBV20-1; size: NA; D: NA; length: 15; CDR3: CSASWGDLHFYGYTF
J: TRBJ1-5; V: TRBV16; size: NA; D: TRBD1; length: 16; CDR3: CASSPGQGKFNQPQHF